This entry lists 32 T cell receptor beta chains sequenced from one sample in a study of blood T cell repertoires in COVID-19. Libraries were prepared by immunoSEQ multiplex PCR; TCRdb keeps only in-frame clonotypes and omits some of them. This sample yields 160,000 or so clones, of which 80% are seen a single time; 6.5% belongs to the top ten. The source material was peripheral blood. The receptors derive from an older man with active or convalescent COVID-19.

This chain connects TRBV6-5 to TRBJ1-4, with 9 positions matching TRBD1. The J segment lost 7 bases and the V segment lost 2 bases, leaving 8 bases of the junction unmatched. The germline gives CDR1 MNHEY, CDR2 SVGAGI. This CDR3 region has 16 residues. Here the CDR3 DNA reads TGTGCCAGCAGTTACCTGCCTACAGGGGGCGGTGAAAAACTGTTTTTT. Its translation is CASSYLPTGGGEKLFF.

This chain links TRBV5-1 with TRBJ2-1, with 8 bases matching TRBD2. The trim removed 2 bases at V and 6 bases at J, leaving 7 bases unmatched. Germline V lookup: CDR1 SGHRS, CDR2 YFSETQ. This CDR3 spans 15 amino acids. The CDR3: CASSLLAGNVNEQFF. CDR3 coding DNA: TGCGCCAGCAGCTTATTAGCGGGAAATGTCAATGAGCAGTTCTTC.

The V and J genes are TRBV2 and TRBJ2-7; 13 bases line up with TRBD2. CDR3 length: 17 amino acids. After removal of 2 bases from V and 6 bases from J, the junction contained 10 bases not matched to a gene. CDR1 and CDR2 (germline): SNHLY, FYNNEI. The CDR3 nucleotides are TGTGCCAGCAGTGAAACGCACGGACTAGCGGGAGTCTTCGAGCAGTACTTC. It translates to CASSETHGLAGVFEQYF.

This chain uses TRBV10-1 with TRBJ1-1, with no clear D. The CDR3 is made up of 16 amino acids. Trimming cost V 0 bases and J 11 bases, with 22 bases left between them. Germline V gene lookup returns CDR1 WNHNN and CDR2 SYGVQD (reference sequence). This chain's CDR3 is CASSESGHEYRKTAFF. CDR3 coding DNA: TGCGCCAGCAGTGAGTCGGGCCACGAATATCGGAAGACGGCTTTCTTT.

The chain uses TRBV19 and TRBJ1-6, with D hard to call. Trimming removed 10 bases from V and 4 bases from J, with 14 bases in between. Germline V gene sequence: CDR1 LNHDA, CDR2 SQIVND (reference sequence). This CDR3 is 14 amino acids long. The CDR3 is CATRLQEYNSPLHF. DNA for the CDR3: TGTGCCACCAGACTTCAAGAATATAATTCACCCCTCCACTTT. Combining the CDR3 with reference TRBV19 and TRBJ1-6 gives the whole variable domain DGGITQSPKYLFRKEGQNVTLSCEQNLNHDAMYWYRQDPGQGLRLIYYSQIVNDFQKGDIAEGYSVSREKKESFPLTVTSAQKNPTAFYLCATRLQEYNSPLHFGNGTRLTVT.

V usage is TRBV5-4 and J usage is TRBJ1-1; a possible D gene is TRBD1 (5 bases). CDR1 is SGHNT and CDR2 is YYREEE in the germline V gene (reference sequence). Between the trimmed V and J ends, which lost 1 base and 3 bases, there was a span of 10 bases. This CDR3 region has 14 residues. CDR3 sequence: CASSLQGSDTEAFF. As DNA, the CDR3 is TGTGCCAGCAGCTTGCAGGGTTCAGACACTGAAGCTTTCTTT.

The rearrangement links TRBV15 to TRBJ1-4; D is undetermined. This CDR3 spans 15 amino acids. V lost 0 bases and J lost 0, with 5 bases in between. CDR1 LNHNV and CDR2 YYDKDF come from the germline V gene (reference sequence). Here the CDR3 reads CATSRDPATNEKLFF. As DNA, the CDR3 is TGTGCCACCAGCAGAGACCCTGCAACTAATGAAAAACTGTTTTTT.

The CDR3 DNA reads as TGTGCCATCAGTGAGTCGGTAGGACAGGGTGCGGCTGAAGCTTTCTTT. It specifies CAISESVGQGAAEAFF. This chain uses TRBV10-3 with TRBJ1-1; 8 bases fit TRBD1. V lost 0 bases to trimming and J lost 6 bases; unmatched junction nucleotides: 9. Germline assignment: CDR1 ENHRY and CDR2 SYGVKD. This CDR3 spans 16 amino acids.

V and J are TRBV28 and TRBJ1-1; unclear D gene. The CDR3 extends over 14 amino acids. V was shortened by 5 bases and J by 2 bases, with 12 bases between the two germline ends. Per germline, CDR1 MDHEN and CDR2 SYDVKM. The CDR3 protein is CASSERRENTEAFF. The DNA for the CDR3 is TGTGCCAGCAGTGAGAGGAGAGAAAACACTGAAGCTTTCTTT.

J is TRBJ1-5 and V is TRBV4-1, with 11 bases identical to TRBD1. This CDR3 is 15 amino acids long. Germline V lookup: CDR1 MGHRA, CDR2 YSYEKL. V shed 1 base and J 7 bases; nucleotides not matched to a gene: 3. The chain's CDR3 is CASSQADRGPQPQHF. The CDR3 DNA reads as TGCGCCAGCAGCCAAGCGGACAGGGGGCCACAGCCCCAGCATTTT.

The V gene is TRBV5-6, the J gene TRBJ2-4, with 10 bases aligning to TRBD1. Germline CDR1 reads SGHDT; CDR2 reads YYEEEE. The V gene end was trimmed by 4 bases and the J gene end by 7 bases; junction bases not matched to a gene: 5. The CDR3 is made up of 14 amino acids. CDR3 loop: CASSLPGQGNIQYF. In DNA form, the CDR3 reads TGTGCCAGCAGCCTCCCGGGACAGGGGAACATTCAGTACTTC.

The CDR3 is CASSSGDGGQPQHF. CDR3 nucleotides: TGTGCCAGCTCATCGGGAGATGGGGGTCAGCCCCAGCATTTT. J is TRBJ1-5 and V is TRBV18, with a tentative D call TRBD1 (5 bases). CDR1 KGHSH and CDR2 LQKENI come from the germline V gene. The CDR3 totals 14 residues. V dropped 5 bases and J dropped 6 bases, with 14 bases sitting between them.

The chain is built from TRBV28 and TRBJ1-1; 9 bases agree with TRBD1. The CDR3 consists of 17 residues. Germline CDR1 is MDHEN and CDR2 is SYDVKM. The ends lost 4 bases at V and 1 base at J; junction bases unmatched: 10. The CDR3 loop reads CASSSTGGVRGNTEAFF. Written as DNA, the CDR3 is TGTGCCAGCAGTTCTACAGGGGGCGTCCGAGGGAACACTGAAGCTTTCTTT.

The chain uses TRBV4-1 and TRBJ2-1, with 9 nucleotides matching TRBD2. The CDR3 contains 18 residues. Losses at the gene ends were 0 bases for V and 3 bases for J; bases not matched to a gene: 9. Germline values: CDR1 MGHRA, CDR2 YSYEKL. The CDR3 DNA reads TGCGCCAGCAGCCAAGACGTTTCCAGACTAGCGGTCTACAATGAGCAGTTCTTC. Its translation is CASSQDVSRLAVYNEQFF.

The table lists this clone with a count of one. This sequence joins TRBV24-1 and TRBJ2-2; no clear D. Per the germline V gene, CDR1 is KGHDR and CDR2 is SFDVKD. The CDR3 runs 14 residues. V was trimmed by 9 bases and J by 2 bases, leaving 12 bases between them. The CDR3 sequence: CATENPSNTGELFF. CDR3 nucleotides: TGTGCCACCGAGAATCCCTCAAACACCGGGGAGCTGTTTTTT.

CDR3 nucleotide sequence: TGTGCCAGCAGTGAATTAATAGACAGGGGCACAGATACGCAGTATTTT. This gives the protein CASSELIDRGTDTQYF. This sequence joins TRBV25-1 and TRBJ2-3; TRBD1 agrees at 7 bases. The CDR3 contains 16 residues. The germline CDR1 and CDR2 sequences are MGHDK and SYGVNS. The V gene end was trimmed by 1 base and the J gene end by 1 base; junction bases not matched to a gene: 5.

This chain joins TRBV3-1 (or the pseudogene TRBV3-2) and TRBJ2-1, with TRBD2 identical over 9 bases. In germline, CDR1 is LGHDT, CDR2 YNNKEL (reference sequence). The J segment lost 4 bases and the V segment lost 4 bases, leaving 8 bases of the junction unmatched. The CDR3 is made up of 16 amino acids. In nucleotides, the CDR3 is TGTGCCAGCAGCCCGGTTAGCGGGAGATTGTACAATGAGCAGTTCTTC. This translates into CASSPVSGRLYNEQFF.

The V gene is TRBV4-2, the J gene TRBJ1-2, with 9 bases aligning to TRBD1. The CDR3 runs 15 residues. CDR1 LGHNA and CDR2 YNFKEQ come from the germline V gene. V shed 0 bases and J 10 bases; nucleotides not matched to a gene: 9. DNA for the CDR3: TGTGCCAGCAGCCAAGATAGGGGACAGGGAGGGGTCTACACCTTC. As protein: CASSQDRGQGGVYTF.

J is TRBJ1-3 and V is TRBV10-3, with 8 nucleotides matching TRBD1. V shed 10 bases, J shed 0 bases, and the junction held 14 bases outside the gene matches. Germline V CDR1 and CDR2: ENHRY, SYGVKD. This CDR3 contains 17 residues. CDR3 region: CATRSDRERDSGNTIYF. CDR3 sequence (DNA): TGTGCCACCCGATCGGACAGGGAACGCGACTCTGGAAACACCATATATTTT.

This rearrangement joins TRBV6-6 to TRBJ1-1; D is possibly TRBD1 (5 bases). V dropped 6 bases and J dropped 5 bases, with 19 bases sitting between them. In germline, CDR1 is MNHNY, CDR2 SVGAGI (reference sequence). CDR3 length: 15 amino acids. The CDR3 bases are TGTGCCAGCAGCCTCTCCTGGGCGGGGGAGACTGAAGCTTTCTTT. Its translation: CASSLSWAGETEAFF.

This clone was picked up many times. V usage is TRBV7-9 and J usage is TRBJ2-3; D is perhaps TRBD1 (5 bases). Germline V gives CDR1 SEHNR, CDR2 FQNEAQ (reference sequence). This CDR3 has 14 amino acids. V lost 7 bases to trimming and J lost 0 bases, with 11 bases between them. The CDR3 DNA follows: TGTGCCAGCACCGCCCAGGGTAGCACAGATACGCAGTATTTT. Translating it yields CASTAQGSTDTQYF.

The chain carries TRBV6-5 and TRBJ2-3, with a tentative D call TRBD2 (5 bases). V lost 7 bases, J lost 5 bases, and 16 bases lay in between. The germline CDR1 and CDR2 sequences are MNHEY and SVGAGI. The CDR3 consists of 14 residues. In nucleotides, the CDR3 is TGTGCCAGCACGGAACAAAGTCGGGGAGATACGCAGTATTTT. The encoded protein is CASTEQSRGDTQYF.

The chain carries TRBV27 and TRBJ2-2, with a tentative D call TRBD2 (6 bases). Between the trimmed V and J ends, which lost 4 bases and 7 bases, there was a span of 13 bases. The germline V gene has CDR1 MNHEY and CDR2 SMNVEV (reference sequence). There are 14 residues in the CDR3. As DNA, the CDR3 is TGTGCCAGCAGTTCTAGCGTAAAGGGCGGGGAGCTGTTTTTT. Its translation: CASSSSVKGGELFF.

J is TRBJ2-5 and V is TRBV11-2; TRBD1 aligns across 7 bases. After removal of 7 bases from V and 0 bases from J, the junction contained 8 bases not matched to a gene. Germline lookup yields CDR1 SGHAT and CDR2 FQNNGV. This CDR3 has 15 amino acids. CDR3 amino acids: CASTQEGAHQETQYF. CDR3 sequence (DNA): TGTGCCAGCACCCAAGAGGGGGCGCACCAAGAGACCCAGTACTTC.

The rearrangement links TRBV30 to TRBJ2-5, with 10 bases lining up with TRBD2. Per the germline V gene, CDR1 is GTSNPN and CDR2 is SVGIG (reference sequence). The CDR3 covers 16 residues. Trimming at V came to 4 bases and at J to 2 bases, leaving 10 bases not matched to a gene. In nucleotides, the CDR3 is TGTGCCTGGAAGGCTAGCGGGGGAGCTGGTCAAGAGACCCAGTACTTC. This gives the protein CAWKASGGAGQETQYF.

J is TRBJ2-3 and V is TRBV19; unclear D gene. The CDR3 totals 14 residues. Germline CDR1 LNHDA, CDR2 SQIVND (reference sequence). The V end was cut by 3 bases, the J end by 4 bases, with 11 bases between. The CDR3 DNA reads TGTGCCAGTAGTATGTTTCTTCACTCAGATACGCAGTATTTT. Its protein is CASSMFLHSDTQYF.

The chain joins TRBV2 to TRBJ2-7; TRBD2 aligns across 7 bases. This CDR3 spans 14 amino acids. Per the germline V gene, CDR1 is SNHLY and CDR2 is FYNNEI. V lost 8 bases to trimming and J lost 1 base; unmatched junction nucleotides: 8. CDR3 residues: CASRQRESSYEQYF. Here the CDR3 DNA reads TGTGCCAGCCGGCAGCGGGAATCTTCCTACGAGCAGTACTTC.

V is TRBV29-1 and J is TRBJ1-5; TRBD1 is a possible D gene (5 bases). CDR1 and CDR2 (germline): SQVTM, ANQGSEA. The V and J ends lost 5 bases and 2 bases respectively, with 10 bases between them. The CDR3 is 13 residues long. The CDR3 reads CSVLLTGNQPQHF. The CDR3 DNA reads TGCAGCGTTTTGTTGACAGGCAATCAGCCCCAGCATTTT.

The V and J genes are TRBV7-2 and TRBJ1-3, with D possibly TRBD1 on 6 matching bases. The germline gives CDR1 SGHTA, CDR2 FQGNSA. The CDR3 is 16 residues long. With 2 bases removed from V and 1 base from J, the gap between germline ends came to 12 bases. CDR3 region: CASSLSLQGSGNTIYF. The CDR3 DNA reads as TGTGCCAGCAGCTTATCTTTACAGGGTTCTGGAAACACCATATATTTT.

The chain couples TRBV18 to TRBJ1-5; D is possibly TRBD1 (6 bases). CDR3 length: 15 amino acids. Between the trimmed V and J ends, which lost 6 bases and 7 bases, there was a span of 19 bases. CDR1 is KGHSH and CDR2 is LQKENI in the germline V gene. The CDR3 DNA is TGTGCCAGCTCTCCAGCGGGGGGCGACCTGCAGCCCCAGCATTTT. Protein product: CASSPAGGDLQPQHF.

This clone was seen a single time. The genes are TRBV7-2 and TRBJ2-3; TRBD2 is a possible D gene (6 bases). CDR3 length equals 14 residues. The V and J ends lost 5 bases and 5 bases respectively, with 14 bases between them. Per the germline V gene, CDR1 is SGHTA and CDR2 is FQGNSA. CDR3 nucleotide sequence: TGTGCCAGCAGCCCGCAAGGGCGGGGAGATACGCAGTATTTT. This translates into CASSPQGRGDTQYF.

This clone was picked up one time. The chain employs TRBV15 and TRBJ2-7, with 7 bases lining up with TRBD1. The V gene end was trimmed by 4 bases and the J gene end by 5 bases; junction bases not matched to a gene: 14. Germline-derived CDR1 and CDR2 are LNHNV and YYDKDF (reference sequence). The CDR3 length is 16 residues. CDR3 protein: CATSKGGAGGYNEQYF. In DNA, the CDR3 is TGTGCCACCAGCAAGGGTGGGGCAGGGGGATACAACGAGCAGTACTTC.